This T cell receptor (beta chain) came from a study of regulatory T cells in long-lasting Graves disease. CDR3-region Arm-PCR and iRepertoire HTBI primers produced the TCR beta libraries. Via MiXCR, TCRdb re-called the multiplex PCR reads, giving one row per CDR3 protein. The data contain about 660,000 distinct CDR3 sequences, 30% of them singletons. Findings and limits, study-wide: Comparison showed that persistent patients shared more public clonotypes (about 2,700) than new patients (approximately 870).

Documented time point: persistent/refractory GD, antithyroid drugs over 5 years with positive TRAb. PBMCs were the source of the RNA used for TCR sequencing. In regard to this clonotype: The antigen is undetermined.

The TCR was taken from a female donor with Graves disease. The material sequenced was peripheral blood mononuclear cells (PBMCs), taken when the disease was refractory, from a patient treated with antithyroid drugs.

The CDR3 DNA reads TGCAGTGCGGAGATGTCTCGGTACTATGGCTACACCTTC. The encoded protein is CSAEMSRYYGYTF. This rearrangement joins TRBV20-1 to TRBJ1-2; D is undetermined. This CDR3 contains 13 residues. Germline V lookup: CDR1 DFQATT, CDR2 SNEGSKA (reference sequence). With 6 bases removed from V and 3 bases from J, the gap between germline ends came to 14 bases.